The 18 T cell receptor beta chains in this list originate from one sample, sequenced in a study of T cells in Graves' hyperthyroidism and ophthalmopathy. RNA transcripts were the template for amplifying TCR beta CDR3 regions. First-round RT-PCR targeting the TCR CDR3 was performed with the HTBI primer set. Via MiXCR, TCRdb re-called the multiplex PCR reads, giving one row per CDR3 protein. The repertoire holds some 320,000 distinct CDR3 sequences, with roughly an eighth as singletons. The sample was blood. These receptors all come from a woman aged 40 to 49 with Graves' ophthalmopathy.

This chain's CDR3 is CSASEDTSPGVGYTF. The CDR3 DNA reads TGCAGTGCTAGTGAGGACACCTCCCCTGGCGTAGGCTACACCTTC. This chain uses TRBV20-1 with TRBJ1-2, with a possible D match to TRBD1 (5 bases). CDR1 and CDR2 from the germline V gene are DFQATT and SNEGSKA (reference sequence). The CDR3 consists of 15 residues. Trimming shortened V by 3 bases and J by 8 bases, and 22 bases separated the two germline ends.

In this sample, this clonotype turned up many times. The gene calls are TRBV14 and TRBJ2-7; TRBD1 agrees at 7 bases. The J segment lost 6 bases and the V segment lost 4 bases, leaving 6 bases of the junction unmatched. The CDR3 is made up of 13 amino acids. The germline V gene has CDR1 SGHDN and CDR2 FVKESK. The CDR3 is CASSPGQTLEQYF. The CDR3 coding sequence is TGTGCCAGCAGCCCGGGACAGACCCTCGAGCAGTACTTC.

This clonotype turned up a few times. The chain links TRBV3-1 to TRBJ1-6, with a tentative D call TRBD1 (5 bases). Per the germline V gene, CDR1 is LGHDT and CDR2 is YNNKEL (reference sequence). Trimming pared 3 bases from V and 5 bases from J, leaving 14 bases between. The CDR3 has 16 amino acids. In DNA form, the CDR3 reads TGTGCCAGCAGCCATTCCGGGGCCCCGCATAATTCACCCCTCCACTTT. Translation gives CASSHSGAPHNSPLHF.

This clonotype was recorded many times. V and J are TRBV6-2 or TRBV6-3 and TRBJ1-1, with 7 bases aligning to TRBD1. The junction had 9 bases not matched to a gene; V was cut back by 6 bases and J by 2 bases. The CDR3 runs 15 residues. Germline CDR1 and CDR2: MNHEY and SVGEGT. CDR3 region: CASSTRGTVNTEAFF. In nucleotides, the CDR3 is TGTGCCAGCAGCACCCGAGGGACAGTTAACACTGAAGCTTTCTTT.

This clonotype was detected only a few times. The genes are TRBV20-1 and TRBJ2-4, with 8 bases aligning to TRBD2. Trimming removed 6 bases from V and 1 base from J; junction bases left unmatched: 8. The germline gives CDR1 DFQATT, CDR2 SNEGSKA (reference sequence). The length of the CDR3 is 15 residues. This chain's CDR3 is CSAIELAEAKNIQYF. In DNA, the CDR3 is TGCAGTGCCATCGAACTAGCGGAGGCCAAAAACATTCAGTACTTC.

The V gene is TRBV3-1, the J gene TRBJ2-1, with D tentatively TRBD1 (5 bases). This CDR3 spans 15 amino acids. Germline CDR1 reads LGHDT; CDR2 reads YNNKEL (reference sequence). The ends were cut back, 4 bases at V and 3 bases at J, with 13 bases in the middle. CDR3: CASSPPSTVYNEQFF. The CDR3, as DNA: TGTGCCAGCAGCCCCCCGTCGACAGTCTACAATGAGCAGTTCTTC.

This clonotype was seen ten or more times. The chain carries TRBV2 and TRBJ2-3; TRBD1 matches at 11 bases. The CDR3 loop spans 15 amino acids. The germline CDR1 and CDR2 sequences are SNHLY and FYNNEI. V shed 6 bases and J 3 bases; nucleotides not matched to a gene: 5. DNA for the CDR3: TGTGCCAGCAGCCCGGACAGGGGGCTGACAGATACGCAGTATTTT. It translates to CASSPDRGLTDTQYF.

This clonotype was counted ten times or more. The chain uses TRBV7-2 and TRBJ2-7; D unclear. There are 14 residues in the CDR3. CDR1 SGHTA and CDR2 FQGNSA come from the germline V gene. V lost 5 bases and J 5 bases, leaving 16 bases between the germline ends. CDR3 DNA sequence: TGTGCCAGCAGCACGGGCAGTGGTTCCCACGAGCAGTACTTC. Protein sequence: CASSTGSGSHEQYF.

This clonotype was picked up a small number of times. The chain couples TRBV19 to TRBJ1-5; 9 positions agree with TRBD1. The V segment lost 4 bases and the J segment 5 bases; nucleotides outside the gene matches: 9. Germline V gene lookup returns CDR1 LNHDA and CDR2 SQIVND (reference sequence). CDR3 size: 16 residues. CDR3 amino acids: CASSKVGGQGHQPQHF. CDR3 nucleotides: TGTGCCAGTAGTAAAGTGGGGGGACAGGGCCATCAGCCCCAGCATTTT.

This clonotype has at least ten counts. The chain carries TRBV29-1 and TRBJ2-1; D perhaps matches TRBD1 (6 bases). The length of the CDR3 is 12 residues. CDR1 SQVTM and CDR2 ANQGSEA come from the germline V gene. V lost 6 bases and J 4 bases, leaving 10 bases between the germline ends. DNA of the CDR3: TGCAGCGTGGGGGCAGTGTACAATGAGCAGTTCTTC. This translates into CSVGAVYNEQFF.

For this clonotype: A much bigger clone sits one base away, suggesting this may be a read error. The chain couples TRBV11-2 to TRBJ1-5, with a possible D match to TRBD1 (5 bases). CDR1 is SGHAT and CDR2 is FQNNGV in the germline V gene. There are 16 residues in the CDR3. The CDR3 DNA follows: TGTGCCAGCAGCTTAGGGGGCGGCTATAGCAATCAGCCCCAGCGTTTT. Encoded protein: CASSLGGGYSNQPQRF.

Ten or more counts support this clonotype. The chain is built from TRBV28 and TRBJ1-6, with 10 bases identical to TRBD1. CDR3 length: 15 amino acids. The V gene end was trimmed by 2 bases and the J gene end by 8 bases; junction bases not matched to a gene: 3. The germline CDR1 and CDR2 sequences are MDHEN and SYDVKM. This CDR3 is CASSLGGQGHSPLHF. DNA of the CDR3: TGTGCCAGCAGTTTAGGGGGACAGGGGCATTCACCCCTCCACTTT. The entire variable domain, with the rest obtained from reference TRBV28 and TRBJ1-6, is as follows: DVKVTQSSRYLVKRTGEKVFLECVQDMDHENMFWYRQDPGLGLRLIYFSYDVKMKEKGDIPEGYSVSREKKERFSLILESASTNQTSMYLCASSLGGQGHSPLHFGNGTRLTVT.

The V and J genes are TRBV20-1 and TRBJ1-1; 7 bases line up with TRBD1. Germline CDR1 and CDR2: DFQATT and SNEGSKA (reference sequence). The CDR3 contains 15 residues. V lost 7 bases, J lost 1 base, and 12 bases stayed unmatched. The CDR3, as DNA: TGCAGTGTATCGAAATCGACAGGGCAGAACACTGAAGCTTTCTTT. Encoded protein: CSVSKSTGQNTEAFF.

Comments on this clonotype: No conserved phenylalanine or tryptophan is present at the end of the CDR3, so a read error is the likely explanation. The chain recombines TRBV6-1 with TRBJ2-5; the D gene is possibly TRBD2 (5 bases). There are 15 residues in the CDR3. CDR1 and CDR2 from the germline V gene are MNHNS and SASEGT. Deletions cut 5 bases from V and 1 base from J, with 14 bases between. This chain's CDR3 is CASSLTLAGQETQYL. The DNA for the CDR3 is TGTGCCAGCAGTCTCACCCTAGCAGGCCAAGAGACCCAGTACCTC.

This clonotype showed up many times. This chain links TRBV6-1 with TRBJ2-5; D is possibly TRBD2 (6 bases). The germline gives CDR1 MNHNS, CDR2 SASEGT. V shed 2 bases and J shed 5 bases, with 21 bases lying between them. The CDR3 sequence is 17 residues long. The CDR3 DNA is TGTGCCAGCAGTGAATCCTGGAGGGGATACCTCGGGGAGACCCAGTACTTC. Translated: CASSESWRGYLGETQYF.

This clonotype was seen many times. The rearrangement joins TRBV29-1 to TRBJ2-1; 16 bases match TRBD2. Germline CDR1 is SQVTM and CDR2 is ANQGSEA. The junction had 11 bases not matched to a gene; V was cut back by 3 bases and J by 9 bases. The CDR3 is 17 residues long. The CDR3 here is CSVDRRGLAGGLGEQFF. The CDR3 coding sequence is TGCAGCGTTGACCGGAGGGGACTAGCGGGGGGGTTAGGTGAGCAGTTCTTC.

The V call is TRBV20-1, the J call TRBJ1-1; D not certain. CDR3 length: 13 amino acids. V dropped 3 bases and J dropped 6 bases, with 14 bases sitting between them. Germline values: CDR1 DFQATT, CDR2 SNEGSKA (reference sequence). CDR3 protein: CSARGSFASEAFF. The DNA for the CDR3 is TGCAGTGCTAGGGGTTCTTTTGCTTCTGAAGCTTTCTTT.

This clonotype occurred a few times. V and J are TRBV20-1 and TRBJ2-1; D may be TRBD1 (7 bases). There are 16 residues in the CDR3. Germline V CDR1 and CDR2: DFQATT, SNEGSKA (reference sequence). V lost 1 base, J lost 6 bases, and 19 bases lay in between. In DNA, the CDR3 is TGCAGTGCTAGAGCAACTCAACAGGGGACTGTCAATGAGCAGTTCTTC. This gives the protein CSARATQQGTVNEQFF.